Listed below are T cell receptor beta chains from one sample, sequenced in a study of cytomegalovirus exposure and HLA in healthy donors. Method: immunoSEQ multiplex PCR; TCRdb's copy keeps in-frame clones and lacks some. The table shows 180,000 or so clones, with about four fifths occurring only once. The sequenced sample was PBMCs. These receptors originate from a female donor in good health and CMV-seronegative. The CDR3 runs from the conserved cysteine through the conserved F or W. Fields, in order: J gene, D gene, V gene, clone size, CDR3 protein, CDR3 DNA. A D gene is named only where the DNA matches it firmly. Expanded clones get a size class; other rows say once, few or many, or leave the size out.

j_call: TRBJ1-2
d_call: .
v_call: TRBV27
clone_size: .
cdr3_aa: CASSLIISDRQGYTF
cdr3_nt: TGTGCCAGCAGTTTAATAATATCGGACAGACAAGGCTACACCTTC

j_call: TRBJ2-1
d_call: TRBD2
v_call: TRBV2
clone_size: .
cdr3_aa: CASSEGWGGRAEIYNEQFF
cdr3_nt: TGTGCCAGCAGTGAAGGGTGGGGCGGGAGGGCCGAAATCTACAATGAGCAGTTCTTC

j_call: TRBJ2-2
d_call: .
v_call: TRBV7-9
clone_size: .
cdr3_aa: CSSSFRTQANTGELFF
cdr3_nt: TGTTCCAGCAGCTTTCGCACCCAGGCGAACACCGGGGAGCTGTTTTTT

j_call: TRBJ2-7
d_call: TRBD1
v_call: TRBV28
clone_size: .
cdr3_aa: CASSPWTGGYEQYF
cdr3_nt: TGTGCCAGCTCACCTTGGACAGGGGGCTACGAGCAGTACTTC

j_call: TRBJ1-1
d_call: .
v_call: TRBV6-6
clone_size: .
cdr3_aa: CASSSTGSTEASF
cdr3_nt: TGTGCCAGCAGTTCTACAGGGAGCACTGAAGCTTCCTTT

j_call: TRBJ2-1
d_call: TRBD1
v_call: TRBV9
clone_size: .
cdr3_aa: CASSGGQGGPPYNEQFF
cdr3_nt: TGTGCCAGCAGCGGGGGACAGGGGGGGCCGCCCTACAATGAGCAGTTCTTC

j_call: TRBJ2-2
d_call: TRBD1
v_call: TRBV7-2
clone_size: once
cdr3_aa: CASSLAPGQGTGELFF
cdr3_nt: TGTGCCAGCAGCTTAGCGCCGGGACAGGGAACCGGGGAGCTGTTTTTT

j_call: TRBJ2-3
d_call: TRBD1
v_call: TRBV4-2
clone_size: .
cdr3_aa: CASSQVGTGATTDTQYF
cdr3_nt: TGTGCCAGCAGCCAAGTTGGAACAGGGGCGACAACAGATACGCAGTATTTT

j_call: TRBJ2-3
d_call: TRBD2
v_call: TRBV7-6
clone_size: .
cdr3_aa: CASSRSGGSTDTQYF
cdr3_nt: TGTGCCAGCAGCCGTAGCGGGGGAAGCACAGATACGCAGTATTTT

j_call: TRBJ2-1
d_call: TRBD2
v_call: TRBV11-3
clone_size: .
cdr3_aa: CASSPGPPGLATDEQFF
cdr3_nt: TGTGCCAGCAGCCCCGGCCCCCCGGGACTAGCAACCGATGAGCAGTTCTTC

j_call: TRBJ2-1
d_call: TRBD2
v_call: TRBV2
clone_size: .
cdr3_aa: CASSEIGTSLNEQFF
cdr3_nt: TGTGCCAGCAGTGAAATAGGGACTAGTTTGAATGAGCAGTTCTTC

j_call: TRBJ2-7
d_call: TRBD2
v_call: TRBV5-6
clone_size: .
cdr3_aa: CASSFLTSGVYEQYF
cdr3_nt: TGTGCCAGCAGCTTTCTGACTAGCGGGGTATACGAGCAGTACTTC

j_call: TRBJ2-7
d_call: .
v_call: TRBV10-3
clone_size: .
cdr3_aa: CAITRTGLDGEQYF
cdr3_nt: TGTGCCATCACCCGAACGGGACTCGATGGCGAGCAGTACTTC

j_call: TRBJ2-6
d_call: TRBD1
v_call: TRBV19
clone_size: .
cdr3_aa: CASSKHLTGGTIGANVLTF
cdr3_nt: TGTGCCAGTAGTAAACACTTGACAGGGGGGACTATTGGGGCCAACGTCCTGACTTTC

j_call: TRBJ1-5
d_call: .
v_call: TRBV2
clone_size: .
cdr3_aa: CASSEIAGRNQPQHF
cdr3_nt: TGTGCCAGCAGTGAAATCGCAGGGAGGAATCAGCCCCAACATTTT

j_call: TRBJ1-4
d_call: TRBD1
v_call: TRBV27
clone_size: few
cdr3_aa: CASSDRGTSTNEKLFF
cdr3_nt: TGTGCCAGCAGTGACAGGGGGACGTCAACTAATGAAAAACTGTTTTTT

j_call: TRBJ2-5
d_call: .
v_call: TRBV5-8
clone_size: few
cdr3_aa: CASSALSWATPETQYF
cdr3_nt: TGTGCCAGCAGTGCTCTTTCGTGGGCTACACCAGAGACCCAGTACTTC

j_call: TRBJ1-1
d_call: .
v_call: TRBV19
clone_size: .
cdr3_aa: CASTAGQGGAFF
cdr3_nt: TGTGCCAGTACCGCTGGGCAGGGCGGAGCTTTCTTT

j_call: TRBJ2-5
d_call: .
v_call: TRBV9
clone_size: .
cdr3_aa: CASSVSSVDTETQYF
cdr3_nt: TGTGCCAGCAGCGTATCCTCAGTTGATACGGAGACCCAGTACTTC

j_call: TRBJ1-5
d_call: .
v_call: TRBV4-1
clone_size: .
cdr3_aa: CASSPGDSNQPQHF
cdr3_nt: TGCGCCAGCAGCCCAGGGGATAGCAATCAGCCCCAGCATTTT

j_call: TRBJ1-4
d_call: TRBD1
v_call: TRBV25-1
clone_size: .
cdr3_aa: CASSGAGQGAEKLFF
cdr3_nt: TGTGCCAGCAGTGGGGCGGGACAGGGAGCTGAAAAACTGTTTTTT

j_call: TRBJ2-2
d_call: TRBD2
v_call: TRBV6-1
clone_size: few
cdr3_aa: CASREGRVLTGELFF
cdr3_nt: TGTGCCAGCAGAGAGGGGAGGGTTCTGACCGGGGAGCTGTTTTTT

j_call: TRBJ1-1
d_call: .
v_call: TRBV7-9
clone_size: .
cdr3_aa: CASSPGDTEAFF
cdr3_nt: TGTGCCAGCAGCCCGGGTGACACTGAAGCTTTCTTT

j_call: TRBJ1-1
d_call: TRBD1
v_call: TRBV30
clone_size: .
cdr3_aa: CAWSPGFAGGTEAFF
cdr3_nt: TGTGCCTGGAGTCCAGGGTTCGCAGGGGGCACTGAAGCTTTCTTT

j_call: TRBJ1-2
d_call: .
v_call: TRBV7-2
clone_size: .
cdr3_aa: CASSRSSSQAGYGYTF
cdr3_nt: TGTGCCAGCAGCAGAAGCTCCTCTCAGGCGGGATATGGCTACACCTTC

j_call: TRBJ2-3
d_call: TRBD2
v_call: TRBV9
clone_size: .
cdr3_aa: CASSSSGRKVDTQYF
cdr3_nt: TGTGCCAGCAGCTCCAGCGGGAGGAAGGTAGATACGCAGTATTTT

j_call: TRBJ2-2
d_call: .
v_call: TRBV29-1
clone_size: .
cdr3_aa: CSVRDVANTGELFF
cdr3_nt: TGCAGCGTTAGAGATGTCGCGAACACCGGGGAGCTGTTTTTT

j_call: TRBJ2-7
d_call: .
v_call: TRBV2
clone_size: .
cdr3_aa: CASSPRPSSYEQYF
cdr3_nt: TGTGCCAGCAGCCCTCGCCCTAGCTCCTACGAGCAGTACTTC

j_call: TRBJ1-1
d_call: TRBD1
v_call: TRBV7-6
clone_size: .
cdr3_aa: CASSPQQGVATEAFF
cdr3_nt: TGTGCCAGCAGCCCCCAACAGGGGGTAGCCACTGAAGCTTTCTTT

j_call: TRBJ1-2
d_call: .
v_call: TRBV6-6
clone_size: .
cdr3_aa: CATEVGHNYGYTF
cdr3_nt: TGTGCCACCGAAGTTGGGCATAACTATGGCTACACCTTC

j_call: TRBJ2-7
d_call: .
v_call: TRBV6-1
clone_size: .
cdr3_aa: CASRGVRDEQYF
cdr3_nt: TGTGCCAGCAGGGGAGTTCGTGACGAGCAGTACTTC

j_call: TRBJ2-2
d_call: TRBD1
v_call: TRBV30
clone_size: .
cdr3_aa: CAWSALTGGWIGELFF
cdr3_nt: TGTGCCTGGAGTGCACTAACAGGGGGCTGGATCGGGGAGCTGTTTTTT

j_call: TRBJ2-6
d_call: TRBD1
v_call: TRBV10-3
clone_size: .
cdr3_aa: CAIRIGDRANGANVLTF
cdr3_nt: TGTGCCATCCGGATCGGGGACAGGGCGAATGGGGCCAACGTCCTGACTTTC

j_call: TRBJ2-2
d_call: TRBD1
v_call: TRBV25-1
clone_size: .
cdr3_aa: CASSKTGGTGELFF
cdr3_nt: TGTGCCAGCAGTAAAACAGGGGGTACCGGGGAGCTGTTTTTT

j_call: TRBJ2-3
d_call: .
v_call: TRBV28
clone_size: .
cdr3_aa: CASSQSSPGTDTQYF
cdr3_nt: TGTGCCAGCAGTCAATCTAGCCCCGGCACAGATACGCAGTATTTT

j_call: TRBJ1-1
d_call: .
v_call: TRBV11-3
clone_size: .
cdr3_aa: CASSIMHRDGAFF
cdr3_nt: TGTGCCAGCAGCATTATGCACAGGGACGGAGCTTTCTTT

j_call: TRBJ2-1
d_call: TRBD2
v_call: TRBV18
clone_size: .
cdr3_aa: CASSSPLAGSYNEQFF
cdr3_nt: TGTGCCAGCTCATCCCCCCTAGCGGGGTCGTACAATGAGCAGTTCTTC

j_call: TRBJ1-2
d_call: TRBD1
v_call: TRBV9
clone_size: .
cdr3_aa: CASSGQGKGYGYTF
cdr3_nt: TGTGCCAGCAGCGGACAGGGGAAAGGATATGGCTACACCTTC

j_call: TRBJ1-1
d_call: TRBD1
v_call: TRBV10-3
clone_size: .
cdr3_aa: CAISAEGAHAFF
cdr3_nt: TGTGCCATCAGCGCTGAGGGGGCGCATGCTTTCTTT

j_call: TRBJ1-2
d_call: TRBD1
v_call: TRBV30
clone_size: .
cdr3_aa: CAWNAGTGPTGYGYTF
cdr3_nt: TGTGCCTGGAACGCCGGGACAGGGCCAACGGGCTATGGCTACACCTTC

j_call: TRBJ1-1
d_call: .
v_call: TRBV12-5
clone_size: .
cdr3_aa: CASGLTVVGGYTEAFF
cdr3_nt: TGTGCTAGTGGTTTAACCGTCGTCGGGGGTTACACTGAAGCTTTCTTT

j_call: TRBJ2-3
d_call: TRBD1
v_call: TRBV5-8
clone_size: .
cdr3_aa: CASSLGTGKGTDTQYF
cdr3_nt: TGTGCCAGCAGCTTAGGGACAGGGAAGGGCACAGATACGCAGTATTTT

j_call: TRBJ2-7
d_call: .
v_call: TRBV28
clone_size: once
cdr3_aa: CASSGGSSNEQYF
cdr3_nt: TGTGCCAGCAGTGGTGGGAGTAGCAACGAGCAGTACTTC

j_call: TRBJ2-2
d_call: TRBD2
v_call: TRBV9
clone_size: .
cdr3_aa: CASSVGLSGGTGELFF
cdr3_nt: TGTGCCAGCAGCGTAGGTCTTAGCGGGGGCACCGGGGAGCTGTTTTTT

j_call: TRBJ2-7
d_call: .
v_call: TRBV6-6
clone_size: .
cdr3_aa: CASSARGQYPYEQYF
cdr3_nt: TGTGCCAGCAGCGCGCGGGGGCAATACCCCTACGAGCAGTACTTC

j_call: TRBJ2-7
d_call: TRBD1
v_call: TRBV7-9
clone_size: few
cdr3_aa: CASSWDRDYEQYF
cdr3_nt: TGTGCCAGCAGCTGGGACAGGGATTACGAGCAGTACTTC

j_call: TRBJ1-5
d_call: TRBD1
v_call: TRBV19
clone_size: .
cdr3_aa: CASSIDRGTGHQPQHF
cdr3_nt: TGTGCCAGTAGTATAGATCGCGGGACAGGACATCAGCCCCAGCATTTT

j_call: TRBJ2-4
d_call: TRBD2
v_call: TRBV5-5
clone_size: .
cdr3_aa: CASSPGLEGSIQYF
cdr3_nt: TGTGCCAGCAGCCCCGGACTAGAGGGAAGCATTCAGTACTTC